The 32 T cell receptor beta chains reported below all come from one sample, sequenced in a study of blood T cell repertoires in COVID-19. Sequencing used immunoSEQ multiplex PCR; TCRdb keeps in-frame clones, though not all of them. The sample yields 240,000 or so clones, approximately 82% seen once. The sequenced material came from peripheral blood. The source of these receptors is a woman older than 75 with acute or convalescent COVID-19.

The rearrangement links TRBV3-1 (or the pseudogene TRBV3-2) to TRBJ2-1; no clear D gene. Trimming pared 0 bases from V and 2 bases from J, leaving 5 bases between. From germline, CDR1 is LGHDT and CDR2 YNNKEL (reference sequence). CDR3 length: 14 residues. The CDR3 spells CASSQETAYNEQFF. CDR3 coding DNA: TGTGCCAGCAGCCAAGAAACAGCCTACAATGAGCAGTTCTTC.

The chain combines TRBV6-2 or TRBV6-3 with TRBJ2-5, with 12 positions matching TRBD2. The germline gives CDR1 MNHEY, CDR2 SVGEGT. The CDR3 runs 18 residues. V lost 2 bases and J lost 0; bases outside the gene matches: 7. The CDR3 DNA sequence: TGTGCCAGCAGTTACGGACTAGCGGGGTCTGGGTACCAAGAGACCCAGTACTTC. Protein product: CASSYGLAGSGYQETQYF.

V gene TRBV19 combines with J gene TRBJ2-6; 8 bases agree with TRBD1. The CDR3 has 18 amino acids. With 2 bases clipped from V and 2 bases from J, the junction kept 8 bases outside the gene matches. CDR1 and CDR2 (germline): LNHDA, SQIVND (reference sequence). In DNA form, the CDR3 reads TGTGCCAGTAGTATACCGACAGGGGCGGGCCCTGGGGCCAACGTCCTGACTTTC. This gives the protein CASSIPTGAGPGANVLTF.

The chain has TRBV25-1 and TRBJ1-1, with TRBD1 as a possible D gene (5 bases). Germline loops: CDR1 MGHDK, CDR2 SYGVNS. With 7 bases removed from V and 10 bases from J, the gap between germline ends came to 19 bases. The CDR3 contains 13 residues. CDR3 loop: CASTPSGVPRAFF. CDR3 bases: TGTGCCAGCACTCCGTCGGGGGTCCCCCGAGCTTTCTTT.

This chain links TRBV7-2 with TRBJ2-6, with 9 bases that match TRBD1. Per germline, CDR1 SGHTA and CDR2 FQGNSA. CDR3 length equals 18 residues. Trimming cost V 5 bases and J 1 base; bases outside gene matches: 9. The CDR3 here is CASSAPGQGTSGANVLTF. Written as DNA, the CDR3 is TGTGCCAGCAGCGCCCCGGGACAGGGTACTTCTGGGGCCAACGTCCTGACTTTC.

This sequence joins TRBV28 and TRBJ2-7; 8 positions match TRBD1. Germline V gene lookup returns CDR1 MDHEN and CDR2 SYDVKM. This CDR3 spans 13 amino acids. V trimming: 0 bases; J trimming: 6 bases; junction bases outside the gene matches: 1. The CDR3 DNA is TGTGCCAGCAGTTTATGGGACAGGGTCGAGCAGTACTTC. It translates to CASSLWDRVEQYF.

The chain links TRBV7-6 to TRBJ2-2; 7 nucleotides line up with TRBD1. The germline V gene encodes CDR1 SGHVS and CDR2 FNYEAQ. V dropped 4 bases and J dropped 2; count of bases not matched to a gene: 7. This CDR3 has 16 amino acids. This chain's CDR3 is CASSSRQGLNTGELFF. CDR3 coding DNA: TGTGCCAGCAGCTCAAGACAGGGCCTCAACACCGGGGAGCTGTTTTTT. The full variable domain, rest sourced from reference TRBV7-6 and TRBJ2-2, is GAGVSQSPRYKVTKRGQDVALRCDPISGHVSLYWYRQALGQGPEFLTYFNYEAQQDKSGLPNDRFSAERPEGSISTLTIQRTEQRDSAMYRCASSSRQGLNTGELFFGEGSRLTVL.

DNA of the CDR3: TGTGCCAGCAGGAGGGCTAGCGGGAGGCAAGAGACCCAGTACTTC. Translation gives CASRRASGRQETQYF. The chain couples TRBV2 to TRBJ2-5; TRBD2 matches at 11 bases. This CDR3 contains 15 residues. V lost 6 bases to trimming and J lost 2 bases; unmatched junction nucleotides: 5. Germline loops: CDR1 SNHLY, CDR2 FYNNEI.

This clone came up once. The CDR3 spells CASSSDLYNEQFF. CDR3 sequence (DNA): TGCGCCAGCAGCTCCGACTTGTACAATGAGCAGTTCTTC. The chain links TRBV5-1 to TRBJ2-1; D call uncertain. The CDR3 extends over 13 amino acids. V lost 3 bases and J 4 bases, leaving 8 bases between the germline ends. Germline V gene lookup returns CDR1 SGHRS and CDR2 YFSETQ.

The V and J genes are TRBV6-4 and TRBJ2-7; D is possibly TRBD1 (6 bases). The V end lost 5 bases, the J end lost 5 bases, and 13 bases lay between the germline ends. The CDR3 sequence is 13 residues long. The germline V gene has CDR1 MRHNA and CDR2 SNTAGT. The CDR3 DNA reads TGTGCCAGCAGTAGCACAGGGCAGGACGAGCAGTACTTC. Translated, it gives CASSSTGQDEQYF.

The J gene is TRBJ1-1, the V gene TRBV18; D gene uncertain. The CDR3 loop spans 12 amino acids. Trimming pared 5 bases from V and 1 base from J, leaving 5 bases between. Germline loops: CDR1 KGHSH, CDR2 LQKENI. The CDR3 sequence: CASSTRNTEAFF. The CDR3 coding sequence is TGTGCCAGCTCAACAAGGAACACTGAAGCTTTCTTT.

The chain carries TRBV7-8 and TRBJ2-1; 11 bases fit TRBD2. Losses at the gene ends were 6 bases for V and 4 bases for J; bases not matched to a gene: 2. The CDR3 has 14 residues. Germline V gene data show CDR1 as SGHVS and CDR2 as FQNEAQ. The CDR3 DNA sequence: TGTGCCAGCAGTGGGACTAGCGGTTACAATGAGCAGTTCTTC. This gives the protein CASSGTSGYNEQFF.

As concerns this clone: This sample also contains other DNA sequences that code for the same CDR3. The chain uses TRBV7-9 and TRBJ2-7; D perhaps matches TRBD1 (5 bases). The CDR3 contains 13 residues. Looked up from germline, CDR1 is SEHNR and CDR2 is FQNEAQ (reference sequence). V was trimmed by 1 base and J by 6 bases, leaving 10 bases between them. The CDR3 here is CASSLVRESEQYF. The CDR3 DNA is TGTGCCAGCAGCTTAGTCAGGGAATCCGAGCAGTACTTC.

This rearrangement joins TRBV5-1 to TRBJ1-1; D ambiguous. CDR1 is SGHRS and CDR2 is YFSETQ in the germline V gene. The V gene lost 0 bases and the J gene lost 2 bases, with 8 bases spanning the gap. The CDR3 runs 14 residues. The CDR3 DNA is TGCGCCAGCAGCTTGGGACACGACAACACTGAAGCTTTCTTT. This translates into CASSLGHDNTEAFF.

The chain carries TRBV3-1 (or the pseudogene TRBV3-2) and TRBJ1-1, with unresolved D. V gave up 3 bases and J gave up 5 bases, with 10 bases separating them. Germline CDR1 is LGHDT and CDR2 is YNNKEL (reference sequence). The CDR3 is 13 amino acids. As DNA, the CDR3 is TGTGCCAGCAGCCACCGTAGCTGGACTGAAGCTTTCTTT. Translated: CASSHRSWTEAFF.

The chain couples TRBV6-5 to TRBJ2-7; TRBD1 matches 9 bases. Germline CDR1 and CDR2: MNHEY and SVGAGI. CDR3 length: 14 residues. J was trimmed by 4 bases and V by 4 bases; bases with no gene match: 5. This chain's CDR3 is CASSSDRGIYEQYF. In DNA, the CDR3 is TGTGCCAGCAGTTCCGACAGGGGGATTTACGAGCAGTACTTC.

The rearrangement links TRBV9 to TRBJ2-5, with D possibly matching TRBD1 (6 bases). The CDR3 extends over 14 amino acids. Looked up from germline, CDR1 is SGDLS and CDR2 is YYNGEE. Trimming pared 4 bases from V and 5 bases from J, leaving 15 bases between. The CDR3 loop is CASSPRDNWETQYF. CDR3 coding DNA: TGTGCCAGCAGCCCCCGGGACAATTGGGAGACCCAGTACTTC.

V gene TRBV5-1 combines with J gene TRBJ1-1; perhaps TRBD1 as D (6 bases). There are 16 residues in the CDR3. Trimming removed 3 bases at V and 0 bases at J, with 15 bases between. Germline V CDR1 and CDR2: SGHRS, YFSETQ. The CDR3 here is CASSWFGGAMNTEAFF. In nucleotides, the CDR3 is TGCGCCAGCAGCTGGTTTGGGGGGGCCATGAACACTGAAGCTTTCTTT.

The V gene is TRBV11-2, the J gene TRBJ2-3, with 8 bases aligning to TRBD2. Germline assignment: CDR1 SGHAT and CDR2 FQNNGV. The ends lost 2 bases at V and 2 bases at J; junction bases unmatched: 15. The CDR3 loop spans 19 amino acids. For the CDR3, the DNA is TGTGCCAGCAGCTTAAGGAGGCGGGGGGCTGAACGTTACACAGATACGCAGTATTTT. This translates into CASSLRRRGAERYTDTQYF.

This clone appeared a single time. This chain joins TRBV19 and TRBJ1-1; TRBD1 might be the D (5 bases). The CDR3 totals 15 residues. V was cut by 6 bases and J by 0 bases, with 14 bases left in between. CDR1 is LNHDA, CDR2 SQIVND, per germline (reference sequence). The CDR3 sequence: CASRNSGALNTEAFF. The CDR3 DNA sequence: TGTGCCAGTAGGAACAGTGGGGCCCTGAACACTGAAGCTTTCTTT. Filled out from reference TRBV19 and TRBJ1-1, the complete variable domain reads DGGITQSPKYLFRKEGQNVTLSCEQNLNHDAMYWYRQDPGQGLRLIYYSQIVNDFQKGDIAEGYSVSREKKESFPLTVTSAQKNPTAFYLCASRNSGALNTEAFFGQGTRLTVV.

This rearrangement joins TRBV4-2 to TRBJ2-1, with 14 bases aligning to TRBD2. V trimming: 1 base; J trimming: 11 bases; junction bases outside the gene matches: 4. The CDR3 sequence is 15 residues long. CDR1 is LGHNA, CDR2 YNFKEQ, per germline. CDR3 sequence reads: CASSQGGLAGVKQFF. The CDR3 bases are TGTGCCAGCAGCCAAGGGGGACTAGCGGGAGTGAAGCAGTTCTTC.

V usage is TRBV19 and J usage is TRBJ1-2; 7 nucleotides line up with TRBD1. J gave up 1 base and V 11 bases, and 7 bases lay outside the gene matches. The CDR3 is made up of 13 amino acids. Germline loops: CDR1 LNHDA, CDR2 SQIVND (reference sequence). This CDR3 is CASKGGDNYGYTF. The CDR3 bases are TGTGCCTCTAAAGGGGGCGATAACTATGGCTACACCTTC.

This clone appeared a few times. CDR3 in amino acids: CASTRLVGGELFF. CDR3 nucleotides: TGTGCCAGCACGAGGCTAGTCGGTGGGGAGCTGTTTTTT. The chain carries TRBV6-5 and TRBJ2-2, with D uncertain. V gave up 7 bases and J gave up 8 bases, with 14 bases separating them. Germline CDR1 is MNHEY and CDR2 is SVGAGI. The CDR3 extends over 13 amino acids.

The rearrangement uses TRBV5-1 and TRBJ2-5; 12 bases are shared with TRBD2. In germline, CDR1 is SGHRS, CDR2 YFSETQ. V lost 0 bases to trimming and J lost 1 base; unmatched junction nucleotides: 7. The CDR3 totals 18 residues. CDR3 sequence reads: CASSLAGRTSGTQETQYF. In DNA form, the CDR3 reads TGCGCCAGCAGCTTGGCAGGGCGGACTAGCGGGACCCAAGAGACCCAGTACTTC.

V and J are TRBV11-2 and TRBJ2-7; D is possibly TRBD1 (5 bases). Per germline, CDR1 SGHAT and CDR2 FQNNGV. The CDR3 length is 13 residues. The ends were cut back, 3 bases at V and 0 bases at J, with 6 bases in the middle. CDR3 loop: CASSFDSSYEQYF. CDR3 coding DNA: TGTGCCAGCAGCTTTGACAGCTCCTACGAGCAGTACTTC. Drawing the rest from reference TRBV11-2 and TRBJ2-7, the complete variable domain is EAGVAQSPRYKIIEKRQSVAFWCNPISGHATLYWYQQILGQGPKLLIQFQNNGVVDDSQLPKDRFSAERLKGVDSTLKIQPAKLEDSAVYLCASSFDSSYEQYFGPGTRLTVT.

The gene calls are TRBV27 and TRBJ2-7, with 14 bases matching TRBD2. In germline, CDR1 is MNHEY, CDR2 SMNVEV (reference sequence). Trimming cost V 4 bases and J 3 bases; bases outside gene matches: 14. The CDR3 runs to 19 residues. The CDR3 loop reads CASSSVGGLAGEGHYEQYF. The CDR3 DNA reads as TGTGCCAGCAGTTCCGTCGGGGGACTAGCGGGAGAAGGGCACTACGAGCAGTACTTC.

A few counts support this clone. The rearrangement uses TRBV7-2 and TRBJ2-4; maybe TRBD2 (6 bases). Germline-derived CDR1 and CDR2 are SGHTA and FQGNSA. The V end was cut by 8 bases, the J end by 7 bases, with 15 bases between. This CDR3 region has 13 residues. The DNA for the CDR3 is TGTGCCAGCTCGGTCGGGGGTGGGAACATTCAGTACTTC. Encoded protein: CASSVGGGNIQYF.

The V call is TRBV4-3, the J call TRBJ2-2; TRBD2 matches 13 bases. Germline CDR1 LGHNA, CDR2 YSLEER. This CDR3 has 18 amino acids. Trimming took 1 base from V and 1 from J; bases not matched to a gene: 3. CDR3 protein: CASSQGTSGGRNTGELFF. CDR3 DNA sequence: TGCGCCAGCAGCCAAGGGACTAGCGGGGGCCGGAACACCGGGGAGCTGTTTTTT.

In this sample, this clone turned up a few times. The chain uses TRBV7-8 and TRBJ2-5; tentative D call: TRBD2 (5 bases). This CDR3 comprises 14 residues. The V end lost 1 base, the J end lost 5 bases, and 11 bases lay between the germline ends. Looked up from germline, CDR1 is SGHVS and CDR2 is FQNEAQ. The CDR3, as DNA: TGTGCCAGCAGCTTAGGAGGGTGGAAGGAGACCCAGTACTTC. This translates into CASSLGGWKETQYF.

This chain joins TRBV4-2 and TRBJ2-7; D is unresolved. CDR3 length: 16 amino acids. V lost 4 bases to trimming and J lost 0 bases, with 16 bases between them. Germline assignment: CDR1 LGHNA and CDR2 YNFKEQ. The CDR3, as DNA: TGTGCCAGCAGCCTAAGTAGGCAGGCCAGCTCCTACGAGCAGTACTTC. Its protein is CASSLSRQASSYEQYF.

This clone has a single count. The chain has TRBV19 and TRBJ2-1; D remains ambiguous. CDR3 size: 16 residues. The germline V and J ends were trimmed by 1 base and 4 bases, with 14 bases remaining between them. Looked up from germline, CDR1 is LNHDA and CDR2 is SQIVND (reference sequence). The CDR3 region has the DNA TGTGCCAGTAGTATAGGAGAGCGTTACCCTTACAATGAGCAGTTCTTC. This gives the protein CASSIGERYPYNEQFF.

The chain joins TRBV25-1 to TRBJ1-3; D unresolved. Trimming pared 2 bases from V and 0 bases from J, leaving 5 bases between. The CDR3 is made up of 14 amino acids. The germline gives CDR1 MGHDK, CDR2 SYGVNS. CDR3 protein: CASSELRSGNTIYF. Written as DNA, the CDR3 is TGTGCCAGCAGTGAACTGCGCTCTGGAAACACCATATATTTT.